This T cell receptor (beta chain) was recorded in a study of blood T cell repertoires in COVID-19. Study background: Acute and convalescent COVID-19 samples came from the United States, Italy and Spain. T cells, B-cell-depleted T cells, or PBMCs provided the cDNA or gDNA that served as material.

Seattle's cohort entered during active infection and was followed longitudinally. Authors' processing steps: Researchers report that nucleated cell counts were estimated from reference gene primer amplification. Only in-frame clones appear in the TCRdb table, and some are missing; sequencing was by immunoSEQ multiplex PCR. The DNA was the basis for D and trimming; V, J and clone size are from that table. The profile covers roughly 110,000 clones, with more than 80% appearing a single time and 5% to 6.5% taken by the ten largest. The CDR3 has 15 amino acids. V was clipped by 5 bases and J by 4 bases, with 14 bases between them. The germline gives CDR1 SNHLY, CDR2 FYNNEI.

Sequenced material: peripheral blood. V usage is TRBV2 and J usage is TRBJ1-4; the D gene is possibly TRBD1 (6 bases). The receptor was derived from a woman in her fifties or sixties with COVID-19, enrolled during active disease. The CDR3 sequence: CASSYRAYLNEKLFF. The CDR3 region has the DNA TGTGCCAGCAGTTACAGGGCTTACCTTAATGAAAAACTGTTTTTT. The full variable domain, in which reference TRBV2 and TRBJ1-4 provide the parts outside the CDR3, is EPEVTQTPSHQVTQMGQEVILRCVPISNHLYFYWYRQILGQKVEFLVSFYNNEISEKSEIFDDQFSVERPDGSNFTLKIRSTKLEDSAMYFCASSYRAYLNEKLFFGSGTQLSVL.